This entry lists 8 T cell receptor beta chains sequenced from one sample in a study of beta chain features in type 1 diabetes. TCRB transcripts that were expressed got sequenced, as all of the isolated RNA had been reverse transcribed. This table comes from immunoSEQ multiplex PCR, and its TCRdb copy is limited to in-frame clones, with some not included. Of a few hundred thousand clones listed, about 11% are singletons. Sequences were obtained from naive CD4+ T cells from blood. The receptors shown here come from a woman younger than 45 in good health.

CDR3 residues: CAAAPGQADYEQYF. DNA for the CDR3: TGTGCTGCCGCCCCGGGACAGGCCGACTACGAGCAGTACTTC. V usage is TRBV19 and J usage is TRBJ2-7, with 8 bases lining up with TRBD1. The CDR3 extends over 14 amino acids. CDR1 LNHDA and CDR2 SQIVND come from the germline V gene (reference sequence).

This chain joins TRBV5-4 and TRBJ2-1, with a possible D match to TRBD1 (7 bases). The V and J ends lost 3 bases and 0 bases respectively, with 16 bases between them. Germline V gene data show CDR1 as SGHNT and CDR2 as YYREEE (reference sequence). This CDR3 has 17 amino acids. The DNA for the CDR3 is TGTGCCAGCAGCTGGAGGGAGGACAGGAGCTCCTACAATGAGCAGTTCTTC. Protein: CASSWREDRSSYNEQFF.

The chain employs TRBV14 and TRBJ2-5, with D maybe TRBD2 (6 bases). V was trimmed by 1 base and J by 2 bases, leaving 8 bases between them. Germline assignment: CDR1 SGHDN and CDR2 FVKESK. The CDR3 length is 14 residues. CDR3: CASSQGDFQETQYF. CDR3 nucleotides: TGTGCCAGCAGCCAAGGGGACTTTCAAGAGACCCAGTACTTC.

In this sample, this clone turned up a few times. CDR3 in DNA: TGCGCCAGCAGCTTGGCCGGGGGTATCGGGGAGCTGTTTTTT. Protein: CASSLAGGIGELFF. The chain recombines TRBV5-1 with TRBJ2-2; a weak D match, TRBD2 (6 bases). Germline V gene sequence: CDR1 SGHRS, CDR2 YFSETQ. Trimming left V 0 bases short and J 7 bases short, with 10 bases between. The CDR3 has 14 residues.

The chain has TRBV9 and TRBJ2-3; 13 bases line up with TRBD2. The CDR3 totals 19 residues. J gave up 0 bases and V 4 bases, and 11 bases lay outside the gene matches. The germline CDR1 and CDR2 sequences are SGDLS and YYNGEE. The CDR3 sequence is CASSLGLAGASRSTDTQYF. In nucleotides, the CDR3 is TGTGCCAGCAGCCTAGGACTAGCGGGAGCCTCGAGGAGCACAGATACGCAGTATTTT.

This clone has more than one count but fewer than ten. This chain connects TRBV30 to TRBJ2-7; D not resolved. The CDR3 totals 12 residues. V shed 2 bases and J shed 2 bases, with 7 bases lying between them. CDR1 is GTSNPN and CDR2 is SVGIG in the germline V gene (reference sequence). As DNA, the CDR3 is TGTGCCTGGAGTAGAGAGACCTACGAGCAGTACTTC. Translation: CAWSRETYEQYF. Combining the CDR3 with reference TRBV30 and TRBJ2-7 gives the whole variable domain SQTIHQWPATLVQPVGSPLSLECTVEGTSNPNLYWYRQAAGRGLQLLFYSVGIGQISSEVPQNLSASRPQDRQFILSSKKLLLSDSGFYLCAWSRETYEQYFGPGTRLTVT.

This clone was seen many times. The chain recombines TRBV25-1 with TRBJ2-7; D remains unclear. Trimming pared 1 base from V and 7 bases from J, leaving 5 bases between. CDR3 size: 11 residues. Germline V gene sequence: CDR1 MGHDK, CDR2 SYGVNS. For the CDR3, the DNA is TGTGCCAGCAGTGAATTTTCGGAGCAGTACTTC. Its translation: CASSEFSEQYF.

This clone came up a few times. The chain is built from TRBV4-2 and TRBJ2-7, with D perhaps TRBD2 (7 bases). CDR1 is LGHNA and CDR2 is YNFKEQ in the germline V gene. V shed 0 bases and J shed 3 bases, with 18 bases lying between them. There are 17 residues in the CDR3. The CDR3 spells CASSQDASGQGYYEQYF. CDR3 nucleotides: TGTGCCAGCAGCCAAGATGCTAGCGGCCAGGGGTACTACGAGCAGTACTTC.